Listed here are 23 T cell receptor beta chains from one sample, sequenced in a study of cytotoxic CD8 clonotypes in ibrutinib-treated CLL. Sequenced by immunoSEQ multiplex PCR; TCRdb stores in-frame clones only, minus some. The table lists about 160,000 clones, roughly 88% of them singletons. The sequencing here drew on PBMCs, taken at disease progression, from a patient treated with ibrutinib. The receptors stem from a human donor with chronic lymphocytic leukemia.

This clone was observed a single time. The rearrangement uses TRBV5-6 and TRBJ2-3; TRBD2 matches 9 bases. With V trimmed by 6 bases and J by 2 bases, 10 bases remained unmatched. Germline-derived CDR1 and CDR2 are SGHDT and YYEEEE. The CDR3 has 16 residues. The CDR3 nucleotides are TGTGCCAGCACCTCGGGGCTAGCGGGATTCACAGATACGCAGTATTTT. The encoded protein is CASTSGLAGFTDTQYF. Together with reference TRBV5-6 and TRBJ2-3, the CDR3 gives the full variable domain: DAGVTQSPTHLIKTRGQQVTLRCSPKSGHDTVSWYQQALGQGPQFIFQYYEEEERQRGNFPDRFSGHQFPNYSSELNVNALLLGDSALYLCASTSGLAGFTDTQYFGPGTRLTVL.

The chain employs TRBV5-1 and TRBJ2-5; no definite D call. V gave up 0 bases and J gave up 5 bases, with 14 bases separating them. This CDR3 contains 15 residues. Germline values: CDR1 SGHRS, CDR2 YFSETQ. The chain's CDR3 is CASSLEQISVETQYF. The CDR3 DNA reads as TGCGCCAGCAGCTTGGAACAGATCTCGGTCGAGACCCAGTACTTC.

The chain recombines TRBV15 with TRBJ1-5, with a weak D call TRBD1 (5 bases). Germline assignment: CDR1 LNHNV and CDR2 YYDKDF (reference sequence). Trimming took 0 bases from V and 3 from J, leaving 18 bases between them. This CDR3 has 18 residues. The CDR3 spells CATSRERTGQANNQPQHF. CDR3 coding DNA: TGTGCCACCAGCAGAGAGCGGACGGGGCAGGCGAACAATCAGCCCCAGCATTTT.

The CDR3 reads CASSGRQGRSGRAYEQYF. Written as DNA, the CDR3 is TGTGCCAGCAGCGGACGACAGGGCCGGAGCGGGAGGGCCTACGAGCAGTACTTC. The gene calls are TRBV7-8 and TRBJ2-7; 10 positions match TRBD2. Germline V gene data show CDR1 as SGHVS and CDR2 as FQNEAQ. V shed 5 bases and J 2 bases; nucleotides not matched to a gene: 15. The CDR3 runs to 18 residues.

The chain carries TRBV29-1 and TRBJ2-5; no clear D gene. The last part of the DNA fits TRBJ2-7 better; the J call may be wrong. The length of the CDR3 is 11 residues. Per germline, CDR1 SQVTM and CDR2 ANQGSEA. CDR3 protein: CSVESEPEQYF. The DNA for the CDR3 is TGCAGCGTTGAATCTGAACCCGAGCAGTACTTC.

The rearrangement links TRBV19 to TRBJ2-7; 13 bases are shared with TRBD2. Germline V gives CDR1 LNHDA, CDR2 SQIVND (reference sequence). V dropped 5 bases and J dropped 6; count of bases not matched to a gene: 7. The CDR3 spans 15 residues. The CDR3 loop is CASSSQGLAGVEQYF. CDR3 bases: TGTGCCAGTAGTTCCCAAGGACTAGCGGGAGTCGAGCAGTACTTC.

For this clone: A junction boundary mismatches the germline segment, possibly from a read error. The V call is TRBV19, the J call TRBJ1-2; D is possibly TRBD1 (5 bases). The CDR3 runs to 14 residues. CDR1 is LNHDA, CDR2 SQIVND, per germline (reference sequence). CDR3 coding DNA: TGTGCCAGTAGTCTAGACGCCACAGGCTATGGCTACACCTTC. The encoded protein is CASSLDATGYGYTF.

CDR3 DNA: TGTGCCAGCTCACCACGCTGGGGGCAGGGAGGGGCCAACGTCCTGACTTTC. Encoded protein: CASSPRWGQGGANVLTF. The V call is TRBV18, the J call TRBJ2-6; D might be TRBD1 (6 bases). Germline assignment: CDR1 KGHSH and CDR2 LQKENI. The CDR3 is 17 amino acids. V lost 1 base and J 4 bases, leaving 14 bases between the germline ends.

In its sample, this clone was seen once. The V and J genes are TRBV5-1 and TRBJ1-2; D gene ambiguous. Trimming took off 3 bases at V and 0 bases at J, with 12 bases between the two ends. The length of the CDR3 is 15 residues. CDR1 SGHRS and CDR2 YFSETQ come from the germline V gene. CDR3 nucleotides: TGCGCCAGCAGCTCGTCCGGTTCCACTAACTATGGCTACACCTTC. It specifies CASSSSGSTNYGYTF.

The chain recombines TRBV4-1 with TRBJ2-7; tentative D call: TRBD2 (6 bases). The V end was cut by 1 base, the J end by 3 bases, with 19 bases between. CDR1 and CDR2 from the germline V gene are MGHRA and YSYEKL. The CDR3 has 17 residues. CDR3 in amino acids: CASSQGPGGGSLYEQYF. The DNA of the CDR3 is TGCGCCAGCAGCCAAGGCCCCGGGGGTGGTTCCCTCTACGAGCAGTACTTC.

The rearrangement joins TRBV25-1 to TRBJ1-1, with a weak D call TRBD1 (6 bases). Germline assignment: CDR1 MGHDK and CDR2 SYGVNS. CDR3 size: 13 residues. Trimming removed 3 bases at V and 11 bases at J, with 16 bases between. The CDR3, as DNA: TGTGCCAGCAGTGACACAGGGCGTGAACGTGCTTTCTTT. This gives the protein CASSDTGRERAFF.

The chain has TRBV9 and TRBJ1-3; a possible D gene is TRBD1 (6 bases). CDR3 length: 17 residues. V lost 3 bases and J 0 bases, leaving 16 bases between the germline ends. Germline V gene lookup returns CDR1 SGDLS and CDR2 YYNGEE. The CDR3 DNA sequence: TGTGCCAGCAGCGCCGGGGACATAGCCTACTCTGGAAACACCATATATTTT. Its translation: CASSAGDIAYSGNTIYF.

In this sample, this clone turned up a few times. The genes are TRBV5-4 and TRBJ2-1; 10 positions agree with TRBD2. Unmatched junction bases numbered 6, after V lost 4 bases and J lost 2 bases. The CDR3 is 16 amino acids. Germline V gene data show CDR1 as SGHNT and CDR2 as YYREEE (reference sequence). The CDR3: CASSPLAGGTYNEQFF. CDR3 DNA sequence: TGTGCCAGCAGCCCGTTAGCGGGAGGCACCTACAATGAGCAGTTCTTC.

CDR3: CASSTGVGAPGANVLTF. CDR3 bases: TGTGCCAGTAGTACTGGTGTGGGGGCGCCTGGGGCCAACGTCCTGACTTTC. The chain is built from TRBV19 and TRBJ2-6, with D possibly TRBD1 on 6 matching bases. The CDR3 loop spans 17 amino acids. Deletions cut 4 bases from V and 2 bases from J, with 15 bases between. Per the germline V gene, CDR1 is LNHDA and CDR2 is SQIVND (reference sequence).

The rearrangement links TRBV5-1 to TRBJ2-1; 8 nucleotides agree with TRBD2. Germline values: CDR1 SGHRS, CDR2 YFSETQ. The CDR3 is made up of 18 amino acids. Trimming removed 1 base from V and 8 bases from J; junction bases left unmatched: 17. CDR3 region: CASSLYSLADLLTYEQFF. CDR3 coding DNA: TGCGCCAGCAGCTTGTATTCACTAGCGGACCTCCTCACATATGAGCAGTTCTTC.

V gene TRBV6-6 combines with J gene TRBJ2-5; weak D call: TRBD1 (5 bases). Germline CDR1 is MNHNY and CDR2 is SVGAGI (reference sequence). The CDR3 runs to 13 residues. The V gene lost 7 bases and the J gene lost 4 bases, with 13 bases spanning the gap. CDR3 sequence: CASTFERGETQYF. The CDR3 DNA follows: TGTGCCAGCACCTTCGAAAGGGGAGAGACCCAGTACTTC.

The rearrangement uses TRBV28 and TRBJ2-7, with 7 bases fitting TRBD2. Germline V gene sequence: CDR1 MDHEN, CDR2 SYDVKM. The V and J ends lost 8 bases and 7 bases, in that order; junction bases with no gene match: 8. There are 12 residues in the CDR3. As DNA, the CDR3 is TGTGCCAGCGGGCGGGAGATGGGGGAGCAGTACTTC. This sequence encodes CASGREMGEQYF.

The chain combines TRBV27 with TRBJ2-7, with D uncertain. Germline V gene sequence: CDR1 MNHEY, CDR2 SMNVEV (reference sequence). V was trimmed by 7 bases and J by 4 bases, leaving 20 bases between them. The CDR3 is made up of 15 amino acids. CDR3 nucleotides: TGTGCCAGCACCTCACGGCCAGGTTCCTCTTACGAGCAGTACTTC. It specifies CASTSRPGSSYEQYF.

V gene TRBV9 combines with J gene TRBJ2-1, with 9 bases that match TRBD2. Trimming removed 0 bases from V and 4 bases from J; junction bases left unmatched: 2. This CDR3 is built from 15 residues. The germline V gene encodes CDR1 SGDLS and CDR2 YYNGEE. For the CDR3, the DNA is TGTGCCAGCAGCGTAGGCGGGAGGGGTTACAATGAGCAGTTCTTC. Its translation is CASSVGGRGYNEQFF.

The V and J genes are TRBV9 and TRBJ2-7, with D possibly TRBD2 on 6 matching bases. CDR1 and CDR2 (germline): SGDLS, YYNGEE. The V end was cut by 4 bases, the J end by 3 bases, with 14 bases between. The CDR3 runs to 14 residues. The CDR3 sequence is CASSPRGGLYEQYF. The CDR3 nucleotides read TGTGCCAGCAGCCCTCGTGGAGGGCTCTACGAGCAGTACTTC.

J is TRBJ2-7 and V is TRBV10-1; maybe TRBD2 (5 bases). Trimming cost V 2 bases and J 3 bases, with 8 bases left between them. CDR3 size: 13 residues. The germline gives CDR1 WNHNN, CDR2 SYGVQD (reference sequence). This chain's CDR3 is CASSEDGLYEQYF. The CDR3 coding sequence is TGCGCCAGCAGTGAGGACGGACTCTACGAGCAGTACTTC.

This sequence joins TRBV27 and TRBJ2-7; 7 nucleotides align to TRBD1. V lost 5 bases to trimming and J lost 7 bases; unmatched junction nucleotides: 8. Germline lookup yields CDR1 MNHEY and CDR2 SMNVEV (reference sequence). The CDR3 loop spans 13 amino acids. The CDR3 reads CASSRQGFEEQYF. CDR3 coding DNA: TGTGCCAGCAGTCGACAGGGTTTTGAAGAGCAGTACTTC.

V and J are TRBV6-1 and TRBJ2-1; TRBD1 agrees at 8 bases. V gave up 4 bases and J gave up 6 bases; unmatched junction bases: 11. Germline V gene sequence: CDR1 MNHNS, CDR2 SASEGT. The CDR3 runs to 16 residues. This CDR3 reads CASSVLGQGAPNEQFF. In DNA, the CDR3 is TGTGCCAGCAGTGTATTAGGGCAGGGGGCGCCCAATGAGCAGTTCTTC.